This T cell receptor (beta chain) originates from a study of cytomegalovirus exposure and HLA in healthy donors. The primer mix had 60 Vbeta and 13 Jbeta primers. This table comes from immunoSEQ multiplex PCR, and its TCRdb copy is limited to in-frame clones, with some not included. Counted here are 150,000 to 200,000 clones, under 80% occurring once; the ten biggest clones make up 2.5% to 3.5%. From germline, CDR1 is SGDLS and CDR2 YYNGEE. Trimming took off 2 bases at V and 4 bases at J, with 10 bases between the two ends. There are 14 residues in the CDR3. Concerning this clone: No antigen is known for it.

Study conclusions and caveats: Excluded: some indistinguishable V segments such as TRBV6-2 and TRBV6-3.

This chain links TRBV9 with TRBJ2-1; tentatively, D is TRBD2 (5 bases). The sequenced sample was PBMCs. The sequence was obtained from a female donor in good health and CMV-seronegative. Written as DNA, the CDR3 is TGTGCCAGCAGCGTTCGGTGGGAGTACAATGAGCAGTTCTTC. Its translation: CASSVRWEYNEQFF.